This is a list of T cell receptor beta chains from one sample in a study of T cell responses to AZD1222 COVID-19 vaccine. Sequenced by immunoSEQ multiplex PCR; TCRdb stores in-frame clones only, minus some. The sample lists some 87,000 clones, approximately 92% seen once, with around 29% in the top ten. The sequenced sample was peripheral blood, obtained on day 0 of AZD1222 vaccination. These receptors all stem from an adult in good health. Each CDR3 is given with its conserved first and last residue. The D gene is left open where the match is weak. A row's size may be missing; if present it is once, few, many or a size class.

clone_size	v_call	d_call	j_call	cdr3_aa	cdr3_nt
-	TRBV6-4	-	TRBJ2-3	CASSDGPLGTDTQYF	TGTGCCAGCAGTGACGGCCCCCTGGGGACAGATACGCAGTATTTT
-	TRBV28	-	TRBJ1-6	CASSFWDVNSPLHF	TGTGCCAGCAGTTTTTGGGACGTAAATTCACCCCTCCACTTT
-	TRBV19	-	TRBJ1-4	CASSPREANEKLFF	TGTGCCAGTAGCCCCAGGGAGGCTAATGAAAAACTGTTTTTT
once	TRBV28	TRBD1	TRBJ1-2	CASSLDRNNYGYTF	TGTGCCAGCAGTTTGGACAGGAATAACTATGGCTACACCTTC
-	TRBV3-1/TRBV3-2	-	TRBJ2-3	CASSQRTDTQYF	TGTGCCAGCAGCCAACGCACAGATACGCAGTATTTT
-	TRBV15	TRBD1	TRBJ1-2	CATSRGLPGQIFNYGYTF	TGTGCCACCAGCAGAGGACTTCCGGGACAGATATTTAACTATGGCTACACCTTC
-	TRBV28	TRBD2	TRBJ2-2	CASSWGLAGGSTGELFF	TGTGCCAGCAGTTGGGGCCTAGCGGGAGGGAGCACCGGGGAGCTGTTTTTT
-	TRBV29-1	TRBD2	TRBJ2-7	CSTRVGGTTPGEQYF	TGCAGCACCCGCGTAGGCGGGACTACACCGGGGGAGCAGTACTTC
-	TRBV27	TRBD2	TRBJ2-3	CASLRLAEKPSTDTQYF	TGTGCCAGCCTGCGACTAGCGGAAAAGCCTAGCACAGATACGCAGTATTTT
-	TRBV9	-	TRBJ1-4	CASSPPNEKLFF	TGTGCCAGCAGCCCCCCTAATGAAAAACTGTTTTTT
-	TRBV28	-	TRBJ2-5	CASSLYRVGYVETQYF	TGTGCCAGCAGTTTGTACAGGGTTGGGTATGTGGAGACCCAGTACTTC
-	TRBV28	TRBD1	TRBJ1-1	CASVTGGQNTEAFF	TGTGCCAGCGTAACAGGGGGCCAGAACACTGAAGCTTTCTTT
once	TRBV27	TRBD2	TRBJ2-7	CASSLGRDYSYEQYF	TGTGCCAGCAGTTTAGGCCGGGACTACTCCTACGAGCAGTACTTC
-	TRBV5-1	-	TRBJ1-5	CASSLGGEGNQPQHF	TGCGCCAGCAGCTTGGGGGGAGAAGGCAATCAGCCCCAGCATTTT
-	TRBV29-1	-	TRBJ2-7	CSVLQGGKLVEQYF	TGCAGCGTCCTACAGGGCGGAAAACTGGTCGAGCAGTACTTC
once	TRBV15	-	TRBJ2-5	CATSRAGGLAETQYF	TGTGCCACCAGCAGAGCCGGGGGCCTAGCAGAGACCCAGTACTTC
-	TRBV6-6	-	TRBJ1-6	CASSWPQEGSPLHF	TGTGCCAGCAGTTGGCCTCAAGAGGGTTCACCCCTCCACTTT
-	TRBV6-5	-	TRBJ2-5	CASSYGGTWETQYF	TGTGCCAGCAGTTATGGAGGGACTTGGGAGACCCAGTACTTC
-	TRBV10-3	-	TRBJ1-1	CAISESSGGTEAFF	TGTGCCATCAGTGAGTCCTCAGGAGGAACTGAAGCTTTCTTT
-	TRBV19	TRBD1	TRBJ1-1	CASSMDRVFGTEAFF	TGTGCCAGTAGTATGGACAGGGTTTTTGGCACTGAAGCTTTCTTT
once	TRBV28	-	TRBJ1-1	CASSLPLGGPKAFF	TGTGCCAGCAGTTTGCCCCTTGGGGGTCCTAAAGCTTTCTTT
-	TRBV21-1	-	TRBJ2-1	CASSKGPSGSRGNEQFF	TGTGCCAGCAGCAAAGGGCCTAGCGGGAGCCGGGGGAATGAGCAGTTCTTC
-	TRBV5-5	-	TRBJ1-1	CASTRGGPRRKAFF	TGTGCCAGCACCCGGGGGGGGCCCCGGAGGAAAGCTTTCTTT
-	TRBV10-3	-	TRBJ2-7	CAIRPGQAGAYEQYF	TGTGCCATCAGACCTGGACAGGCGGGGGCATACGAGCAGTACTTC
-	TRBV15	-	TRBJ1-3	CATNEGQTRNTIYF	TGTGCCACCAACGAGGGACAAACGAGAAACACCATATATTTT
few	TRBV2	TRBD2	TRBJ2-3	CASSKTSGRPDTQYF	TGTGCCAGCAGTAAGACTAGCGGGAGACCAGATACGCAGTATTTT
-	TRBV3-1/TRBV3-2	-	TRBJ2-7	CASSQRDATYEQYF	TGTGCCAGCAGCCAACGGGACGCAACCTACGAGCAGTACTTC
-	TRBV28	TRBD2	TRBJ2-7	CASSSLGLAGPYEQYF	TGTGCCAGCAGTTCTCTTGGACTAGCGGGCCCATACGAGCAGTACTTC
-	TRBV11-3	-	TRBJ2-7	CASSLDGRDGDYEQYF	TGTGCCAGCAGCTTAGACGGCCGGGACGGAGACTACGAGCAGTACTTC
-	TRBV6-5	-	TRBJ2-2	CASGHNMEGGELFF	TGTGCCAGCGGTCATAATATGGAGGGCGGGGAGCTGTTTTTT
once	TRBV19	-	TRBJ2-1	CASSDASASKHEQFF	TGTGCCAGTAGTGACGCGTCGGCTAGTAAGCATGAGCAGTTCTTC
-	TRBV28	TRBD1	TRBJ2-7	CASSQTGGLLYEQYF	TGTGCCAGCAGTCAAACAGGGGGGCTGCTCTACGAGCAGTACTTC
-	TRBV28	-	TRBJ2-1	CASSLMDNEQFF	TGTGCCAGCAGCTTGATGGACAATGAGCAGTTCTTC
-	TRBV7-9	-	TRBJ1-2	CASSLGTVHYGYTF	TGTGCCAGCAGCTTAGGGACAGTTCACTATGGCTACACCTTC
few	TRBV5-6	-	TRBJ2-7	CASSLGGIGYEQYF	TGTGCCAGCAGCTTGGGGGGTATCGGCTACGAGCAGTACTTC
few	TRBV5-1	TRBD1	TRBJ2-4	CARKTGGGFKNIQYF	TGCGCCAGAAAGACAGGGGGCGGATTCAAAAACATTCAGTACTTC
-	TRBV5-1	-	TRBJ2-2	CASSLSGTPNTGELFF	TGCGCCAGCAGCTTGTCCGGGACCCCCAACACCGGGGAGCTGTTTTTT
-	TRBV12-5	-	TRBJ2-3	CASVQLAFTDTQYF	TGTGCTAGTGTCCAACTAGCATTCACAGATACGCAGTATTTT
-	TRBV10-3	-	TRBJ2-5	CAISESKSGSQETQYF	TGTGCCATCAGTGAGTCGAAATCGGGCAGCCAAGAGACCCAGTACTTC
-	TRBV10-3	-	TRBJ1-3	CAISEWGTTSGNTIYF	TGTGCCATCAGTGAGTGGGGTACAACCTCTGGAAACACCATATATTTT
few	TRBV6-5	TRBD2	TRBJ2-5	CASRSGTRGQETQYF	TGTGCCAGCAGGTCCGGGACTAGGGGCCAAGAGACCCAGTACTTC
once	TRBV27	-	TRBJ2-3	CASSDHVGAPIDTQYF	TGTGCCAGCAGTGACCACGTGGGGGCGCCGATAGATACGCAGTATTTT
-	TRBV19	TRBD1	TRBJ1-4	CASSRDSWRSEKLFF	TGTGCCAGTAGTCGGGACAGTTGGAGAAGTGAAAAACTGTTTTTT
-	TRBV10-3	TRBD1	TRBJ2-7	CAITPGQGSYEQYF	TGTGCCATCACCCCGGGACAGGGTTCCTACGAGCAGTACTTC
-	TRBV28	TRBD1	TRBJ1-1	CASSSPGQENTEAFF	TGTGCCAGCAGTTCGCCGGGACAGGAGAACACTGAAGCTTTCTTT
-	TRBV2	-	TRBJ1-4	CASGRDLNEKLFF	TGTGCCAGCGGCCGGGACCTAAATGAAAAACTGTTTTTT
many	TRBV28	-	TRBJ1-1	CASSLRRGNTEAFF	TGTGCCAGCAGTTTAAGACGCGGGAACACTGAAGCTTTCTTT
once	TRBV9	-	TRBJ2-1	CASSVAVYGDEQFF	TGTGCCAGCAGCGTAGCCGTCTATGGGGATGAGCAGTTCTTC
-	TRBV2	TRBD2	TRBJ2-2	CASSWTSGSSGELFF	TGTGCCAGCAGTTGGACTAGCGGGAGTTCGGGGGAGCTGTTTTTT
-	TRBV15	-	TRBJ1-4	CATSRTRVRDEKLFF	TGTGCCACCAGCAGGACCAGGGTCAGGGATGAAAAACTGTTTTTT
-	TRBV5-1	TRBD2	TRBJ2-1	CASSSGLAGAYNEQFF	TGCGCCAGCAGCTCAGGACTAGCGGGAGCCTACAATGAGCAGTTCTTC
once	TRBV4-1	-	TRBJ1-1	CASSYRVRTEAFF	TGCGCCAGCAGCTACAGGGTGCGGACTGAAGCTTTCTTT
-	TRBV11-1	TRBD2	TRBJ2-5	CASRRGGGFSQETQYF	TGTGCCAGCAGGCGAGGCGGGGGATTCTCGCAAGAGACCCAGTACTTC
-	TRBV7-2	TRBD1	TRBJ1-2	CASSPQGGYGYTF	TGTGCCAGCAGCCCACAGGGGGGCTATGGCTACACCTTC
-	TRBV11-2	TRBD1	TRBJ2-1	CATNQGAQRAGYNEQFF	TGTGCCACCAATCAGGGGGCTCAGAGGGCCGGCTACAATGAGCAGTTCTTC
-	TRBV2	TRBD2	TRBJ2-3	CASSEGTSKHTDTQYF	TGTGCCAGCAGTGAAGGGACTAGCAAGCATACAGATACGCAGTATTTT
-	TRBV10-3	-	TRBJ1-2	CAISDPRALNVNYGYTF	TGTGCCATCAGCGACCCCCGGGCGCTCAACGTCAACTATGGCTACACCTTC